This T cell receptor (beta chain) was identified during a study of spatial heterogeneity in lung cancer. Whole-study context: Consistently, beta-chain sequences turned up in larger numbers than alpha-chain sequences did. Raw sequencing reads included, on average, more than 9.5 appearances of each unique TCR and UMI combination. General study results and limits: At resection, ubiquitous expanded tumor TCRs appeared in blood more than at follow-up.

Time point here: sample taken at primary tumor resection. Researchers sequenced whole RNA taken from tumor, nontumor lung or frozen PBMC without sorting. This clonotype was detected ten times or more. The antigen is not known. The CDR3 covers 16 residues. The V gene end was trimmed by 2 bases and the J gene end by 3 bases; junction bases not matched to a gene: 8. Single TCR cDNA molecules each had their own unique molecular identifier. A single record per CDR3 protein comes from TCRdb applying MiXCR to the 5' RACE reads. This table holds 25,000 to 35,000 distinct CDR3 sequences, 7.5% to 9.5% found once.

V is TRBV23-1 and J is TRBJ2-7; 9 nucleotides match TRBD1. TRBV23-1 is classed as an ORF, of uncertain function. The receptor was isolated from a female donor with early-stage non-small cell lung cancer. Source: PBMCs, taken at surgery. The CDR3 DNA follows: TGCGCCAGCAGTCAACGGACAGGGGTCTACTACTACGAGCAGTACGTC. This codes for CASSQRTGVYYYEQYV.